The next 16 T cell receptor beta chains were all read from a single sample in a study of blood T cell repertoires in COVID-19. Using immunoSEQ multiplex PCR, the repertoire was profiled, and TCRdb retains in-frame clones only, with some absent. The sample records approximately 210,000 clones, approximately 91% being singletons. Source material: peripheral blood. The receptors were sampled from a woman between 40 and 55 years old with acute or convalescent COVID-19.

The genes are TRBV10-3 and TRBJ2-2; 7 nucleotides match TRBD1. The CDR3 totals 22 residues. The junction had 25 bases not matched to a gene; V was cut back by 6 bases and J by 0 bases. Germline-derived CDR1 and CDR2 are ENHRY and SYGVKD. The CDR3 DNA reads as TGTGCCATCAGGGGGACAGAAGGCCTTTCGGTGATGGGGGTATCGAACACCGGGGAGCTGTTTTTT. Encoded protein: CAIRGTEGLSVMGVSNTGELFF.

The chain carries TRBV28 and TRBJ1-5; D not resolved. This CDR3 has 13 residues. V was cut by 5 bases and J by 0 bases, with 5 bases left in between. Germline V gene lookup returns CDR1 MDHEN and CDR2 SYDVKM. The CDR3 DNA follows: TGTGCCAGCAGTCGAGGTAGCAATCAGCCCCAGCATTTT. Residues: CASSRGSNQPQHF.

This rearrangement joins TRBV6-5 to TRBJ2-5; 8 bases agree with TRBD1. The V and J ends lost 6 bases and 0 bases, in that order; junction bases with no gene match: 6. Germline assignment: CDR1 MNHEY and CDR2 SVGAGI. The CDR3 runs to 15 residues. The CDR3 sequence is CASSDLTGDQETQYF. CDR3 in DNA: TGTGCCAGCAGCGACCTGACAGGGGACCAAGAGACCCAGTACTTC.

The chain recombines TRBV11-3 with TRBJ2-5; 8 nucleotides agree with TRBD2. The CDR3 has 15 residues. J was trimmed by 5 bases and V by 5 bases; bases with no gene match: 10. Per germline, CDR1 SGHNT and CDR2 YENEEA. Here the CDR3 DNA reads TGTGCCAGCAGCCTCACCGGGACTAGTGGCGAGACCCAGTACTTC. Encoded protein: CASSLTGTSGETQYF.

The V and J genes are TRBV19 and TRBJ1-1; TRBD1 agrees at 7 bases. Germline loops: CDR1 LNHDA, CDR2 SQIVND (reference sequence). With V trimmed by 3 bases and J by 1 base, 11 bases remained unmatched. The CDR3 covers 17 residues. The CDR3 coding sequence is TGTGCCAGTAGTATCGACAGGGAAGGGGATGGGAACACTGAAGCTTTCTTT. Translated: CASSIDREGDGNTEAFF.

V gene TRBV3-1 (or the pseudogene TRBV3-2) combines with J gene TRBJ2-1; D gene unclear. Trimming stripped 1 base from V and 8 bases from J, with 15 bases between. Germline values: CDR1 LGHDT, CDR2 YNNKEL (reference sequence). The CDR3 loop spans 15 amino acids. CDR3 DNA: TGTGCCAGCAGCCAAGCCGATGAGTATATCGATGAGCAGTTCTTC. Protein: CASSQADEYIDEQFF.

This chain uses TRBV5-6 with TRBJ1-1; perhaps TRBD1 as D (6 bases). Trimming removed 3 bases at V and 0 bases at J, with 12 bases between. The CDR3 spans 15 residues. In germline, CDR1 is SGHDT, CDR2 YYEEEE. The CDR3 coding sequence is TGTGCCAGCAGCTCATGGGGACAAGTGAACACTGAAGCTTTCTTT. This codes for CASSSWGQVNTEAFF.

This CDR3 reads CASSSGYNNEQFF. In DNA form, the CDR3 reads TGTGCCAGCAGCTCAGGATACAACAATGAGCAGTTCTTC. This chain joins TRBV11-3 and TRBJ2-1; D is undetermined. CDR3 length equals 13 residues. The germline V gene has CDR1 SGHNT and CDR2 YENEEA. Trimming left V 4 bases short and J 5 bases short, with 9 bases between.

The V gene is TRBV19, the J gene TRBJ2-2; 11 bases are shared with TRBD1. Germline V gives CDR1 LNHDA, CDR2 SQIVND (reference sequence). CDR3 length equals 16 residues. The ends lost 5 bases at V and 7 bases at J; junction bases unmatched: 9. The CDR3 sequence is CASSFGTGGWDGELFF. The CDR3 coding sequence is TGTGCCAGTAGTTTCGGGACAGGGGGATGGGACGGGGAGCTGTTTTTT. Combining the CDR3 with reference TRBV19 and TRBJ2-2 gives the whole variable domain DGGITQSPKYLFRKEGQNVTLSCEQNLNHDAMYWYRQDPGQGLRLIYYSQIVNDFQKGDIAEGYSVSREKKESFPLTVTSAQKNPTAFYLCASSFGTGGWDGELFFGEGSRLTVL.

V and J are TRBV2 and TRBJ2-7; 11 nucleotides match TRBD1. Looked up from germline, CDR1 is SNHLY and CDR2 is FYNNEI. V lost 4 bases and J lost 12; bases outside the gene matches: 8. The length of the CDR3 is 13 residues. In DNA form, the CDR3 reads TGTGCCAGCAGTGCCGGACAGGGGGCTAGGGGGTACGTC. This translates into CASSAGQGARGYV.

The chain joins TRBV14 to TRBJ1-6; 7 nucleotides line up with TRBD1. With 6 bases clipped from V and 7 bases from J, the junction kept 6 bases outside the gene matches. The CDR3 consists of 14 residues. Germline V CDR1 and CDR2: SGHDN, FVKESK. CDR3: CASSYRGWNSPLHF. In DNA form, the CDR3 reads TGTGCCAGCAGTTACAGGGGTTGGAATTCACCCCTCCACTTT.

The chain combines TRBV19 with TRBJ2-5; 10 bases are shared with TRBD1. Looked up from germline, CDR1 is LNHDA and CDR2 is SQIVND (reference sequence). V lost 3 bases to trimming and J lost 4 bases; unmatched junction nucleotides: 5. The CDR3 sequence is 15 residues long. CDR3 DNA sequence: TGTGCCAGTAGTATCCAGGGGGACAGGGGAGAGACCCAGTACTTC. Translating gives CASSIQGDRGETQYF. The full variable domain, in which reference TRBV19 and TRBJ2-5 provide the parts outside the CDR3, is DGGITQSPKYLFRKEGQNVTLSCEQNLNHDAMYWYRQDPGQGLRLIYYSQIVNDFQKGDIAEGYSVSREKKESFPLTVTSAQKNPTAFYLCASSIQGDRGETQYFGPGTRLLVL.

This clone was detected only once. V usage is TRBV11-2 and J usage is TRBJ1-4, with TRBD1 identical over 8 bases. V lost 5 bases and J lost 7; bases outside the gene matches: 9. Germline assignment: CDR1 SGHAT and CDR2 FQNNGV. The CDR3 sequence is 15 residues long. The CDR3 sequence is CASSPGGRVTEKLFF. In nucleotides, the CDR3 is TGTGCCAGCAGCCCAGGGGGCAGGGTGACTGAAAAACTGTTTTTT.

V usage is TRBV15 and J usage is TRBJ1-3, with D hard to call. V was trimmed by 0 bases and J by 2 bases, leaving 8 bases between them. Germline CDR1 and CDR2: LNHNV and YYDKDF (reference sequence). CDR3 length equals 15 residues. As DNA, the CDR3 is TGTGCCACCAGCAGAGAGGCGGGGACTGGAAACACCATATATTTT. This sequence encodes CATSREAGTGNTIYF.

The chain employs TRBV7-3 and TRBJ2-3, with 8 bases fitting TRBD2. The germline gives CDR1 SGHTA, CDR2 FQGTGA. CDR3 length: 15 amino acids. J was trimmed by 4 bases and V by 0 bases; bases with no gene match: 3. The CDR3 here is CASSLTSGEADTQYF. The CDR3, as DNA: TGTGCCAGCAGCTTAACTAGCGGGGAGGCAGATACGCAGTATTTT.

This chain joins TRBV9 and TRBJ2-1; D gene ambiguous. Trimming stripped 3 bases from V and 7 bases from J, with 5 bases between. This CDR3 region has 11 residues. The germline V gene encodes CDR1 SGDLS and CDR2 YYNGEE. The CDR3 DNA follows: TGTGCCAGCAGCGGTGAGAATGAGCAGTTCTTC. Translated, it gives CASSGENEQFF.